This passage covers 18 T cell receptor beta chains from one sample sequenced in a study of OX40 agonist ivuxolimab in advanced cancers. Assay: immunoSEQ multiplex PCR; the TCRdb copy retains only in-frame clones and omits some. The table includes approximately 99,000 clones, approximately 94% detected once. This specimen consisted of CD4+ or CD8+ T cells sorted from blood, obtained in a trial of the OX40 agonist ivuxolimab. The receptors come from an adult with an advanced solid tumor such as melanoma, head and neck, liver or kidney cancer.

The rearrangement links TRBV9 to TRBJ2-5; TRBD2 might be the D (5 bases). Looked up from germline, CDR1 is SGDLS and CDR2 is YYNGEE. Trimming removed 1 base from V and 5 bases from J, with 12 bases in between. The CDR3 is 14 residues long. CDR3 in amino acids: CASSVFPGEETQYF. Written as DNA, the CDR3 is TGTGCCAGCAGCGTATTCCCCGGGGAGGAGACCCAGTACTTC.

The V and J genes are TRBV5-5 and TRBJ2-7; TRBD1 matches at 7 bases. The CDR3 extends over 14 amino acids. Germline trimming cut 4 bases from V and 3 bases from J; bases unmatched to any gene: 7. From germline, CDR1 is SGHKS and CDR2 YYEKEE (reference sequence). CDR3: CASSADRNNYEQYF. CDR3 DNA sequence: TGTGCCAGCAGCGCGGACAGGAATAACTACGAGCAGTACTTC.

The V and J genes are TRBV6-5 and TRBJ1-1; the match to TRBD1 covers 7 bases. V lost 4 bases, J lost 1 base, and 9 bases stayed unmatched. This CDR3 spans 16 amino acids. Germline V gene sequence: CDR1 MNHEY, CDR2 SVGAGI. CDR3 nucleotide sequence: TGTGCCAGCAGTTCTCTATCCGGGACAGCGAACACTGAAGCTTTCTTT. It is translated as CASSSLSGTANTEAFF.

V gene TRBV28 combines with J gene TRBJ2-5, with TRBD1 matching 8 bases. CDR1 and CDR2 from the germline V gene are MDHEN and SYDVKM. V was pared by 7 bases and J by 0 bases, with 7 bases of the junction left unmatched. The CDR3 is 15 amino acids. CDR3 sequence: CASTDRVNHQETQYF. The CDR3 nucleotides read TGTGCCAGCACGGACAGGGTTAATCACCAAGAGACCCAGTACTTC.

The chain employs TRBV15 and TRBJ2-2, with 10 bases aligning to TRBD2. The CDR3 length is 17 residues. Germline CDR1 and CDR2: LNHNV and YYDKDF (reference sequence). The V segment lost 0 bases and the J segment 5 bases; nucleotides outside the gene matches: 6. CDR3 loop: CATSRDRASGRTGELFF. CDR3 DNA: TGTGCCACCAGCAGAGATCGGGCTAGCGGGAGAACCGGGGAGCTGTTTTTT.

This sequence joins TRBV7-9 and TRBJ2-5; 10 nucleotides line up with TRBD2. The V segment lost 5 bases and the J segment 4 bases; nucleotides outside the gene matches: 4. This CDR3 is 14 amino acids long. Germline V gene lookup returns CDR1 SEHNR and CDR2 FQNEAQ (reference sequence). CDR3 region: CASSRTSGVETQYF. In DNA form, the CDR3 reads TGTGCCAGCAGCCGAACTAGCGGGGTAGAGACCCAGTACTTC. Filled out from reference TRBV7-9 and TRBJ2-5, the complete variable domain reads DTGVSQNPRHKITKRGQNVTFRCDPISEHNRLYWYRQTLGQGPEFLTYFQNEAQLEKSRLLSDRFSAERPKGSFSTLEIQRTEQGDSAMYLCASSRTSGVETQYFGPGTRLLVL.

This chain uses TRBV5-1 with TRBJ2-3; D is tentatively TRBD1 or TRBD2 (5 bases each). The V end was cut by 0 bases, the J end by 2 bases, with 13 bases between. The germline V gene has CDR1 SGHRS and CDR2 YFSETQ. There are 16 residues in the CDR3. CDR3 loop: CASSLGRDLNTDTQYF. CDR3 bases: TGCGCCAGCAGCTTGGGACGGGACCTTAACACAGATACGCAGTATTTT.

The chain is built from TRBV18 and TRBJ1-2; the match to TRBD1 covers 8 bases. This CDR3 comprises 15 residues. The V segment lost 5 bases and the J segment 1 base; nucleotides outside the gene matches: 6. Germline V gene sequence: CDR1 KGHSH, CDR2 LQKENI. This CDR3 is CASSTDRGGNYGYTF. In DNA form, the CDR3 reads TGTGCCAGCTCAACAGACAGGGGAGGTAACTATGGCTACACCTTC. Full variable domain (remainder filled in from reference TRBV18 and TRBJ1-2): NAGVMQNPRHLVRRRGQEARLRCSPMKGHSHVYWYRQLPEEGLKFMVYLQKENIIDESGMPKERFSAEFPKEGPSILRIQQVVRGDSAAYFCASSTDRGGNYGYTFGSGTRLTVV.

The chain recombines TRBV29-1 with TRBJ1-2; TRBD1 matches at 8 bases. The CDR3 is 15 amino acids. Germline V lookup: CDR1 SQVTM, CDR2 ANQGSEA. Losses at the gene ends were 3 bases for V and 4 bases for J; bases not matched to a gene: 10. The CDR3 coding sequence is TGCAGCGTTGATAGCGTAGGTGGGACAGGCTATGGCTACACCTTC. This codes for CSVDSVGGTGYGYTF.

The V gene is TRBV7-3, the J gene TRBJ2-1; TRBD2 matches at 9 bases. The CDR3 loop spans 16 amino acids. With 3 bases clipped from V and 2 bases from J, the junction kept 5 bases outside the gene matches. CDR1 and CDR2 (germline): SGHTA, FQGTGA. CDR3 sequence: CASSFLSGRAYNEQFF. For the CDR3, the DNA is TGTGCCAGCAGCTTCCTTAGCGGGAGAGCCTACAATGAGCAGTTCTTC.

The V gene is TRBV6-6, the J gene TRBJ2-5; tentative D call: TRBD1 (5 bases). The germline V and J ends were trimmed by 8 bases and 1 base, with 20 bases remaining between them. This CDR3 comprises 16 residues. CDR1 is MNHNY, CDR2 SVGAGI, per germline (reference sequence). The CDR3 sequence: CASAQTNQGPQETQYF. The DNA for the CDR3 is TGTGCCAGCGCCCAGACGAATCAGGGCCCCCAAGAGACCCAGTACTTC.

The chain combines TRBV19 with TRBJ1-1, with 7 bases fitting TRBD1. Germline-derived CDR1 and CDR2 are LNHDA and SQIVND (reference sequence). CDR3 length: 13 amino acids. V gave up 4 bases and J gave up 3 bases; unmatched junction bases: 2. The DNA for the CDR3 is TGTGCCAGTAGTACCGACAGGGACACTGAAGCTTTCTTT. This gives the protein CASSTDRDTEAFF.

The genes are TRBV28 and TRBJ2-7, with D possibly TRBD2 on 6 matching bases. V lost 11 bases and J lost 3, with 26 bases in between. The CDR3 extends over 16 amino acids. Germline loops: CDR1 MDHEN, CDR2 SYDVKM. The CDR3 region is CAAGPTGASLGYEQYF. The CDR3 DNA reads TGTGCCGCGGGACCCACCGGGGCTAGCTTGGGCTACGAGCAGTACTTC.

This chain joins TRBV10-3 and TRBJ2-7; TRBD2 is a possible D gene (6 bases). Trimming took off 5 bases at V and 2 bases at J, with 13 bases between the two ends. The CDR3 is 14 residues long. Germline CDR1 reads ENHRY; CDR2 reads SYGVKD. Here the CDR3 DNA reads TGTGCCATCAGTCCCCGGGAGTTCACCTACGAGCAGTACTTC. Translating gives CAISPREFTYEQYF.

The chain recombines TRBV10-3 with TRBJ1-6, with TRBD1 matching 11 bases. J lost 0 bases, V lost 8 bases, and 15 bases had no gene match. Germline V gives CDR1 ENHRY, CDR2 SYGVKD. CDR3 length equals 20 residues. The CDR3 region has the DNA TGTGCCATCGCACCTGGACAGGGGGCCGGCCTTTACTCCTATAATTCACCCCTCCACTTT. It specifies CAIAPGQGAGLYSYNSPLHF.

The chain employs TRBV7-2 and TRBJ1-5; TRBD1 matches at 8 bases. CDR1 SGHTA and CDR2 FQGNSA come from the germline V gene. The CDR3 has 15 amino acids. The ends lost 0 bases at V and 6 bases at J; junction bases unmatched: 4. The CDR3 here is CASSLAGDRLQPQHF. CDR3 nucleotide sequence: TGTGCCAGCAGCTTAGCTGGGGACAGGCTTCAGCCCCAGCATTTT.

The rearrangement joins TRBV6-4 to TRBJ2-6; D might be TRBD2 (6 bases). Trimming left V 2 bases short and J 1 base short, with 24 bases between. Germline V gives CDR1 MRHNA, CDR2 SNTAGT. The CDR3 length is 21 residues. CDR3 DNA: TGTGCCAGCAGTGACGGGGCTCAGGAGGGTCGGGCAACTTCTGGGGCCAACGTCCTGACTTTC. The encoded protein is CASSDGAQEGRATSGANVLTF.

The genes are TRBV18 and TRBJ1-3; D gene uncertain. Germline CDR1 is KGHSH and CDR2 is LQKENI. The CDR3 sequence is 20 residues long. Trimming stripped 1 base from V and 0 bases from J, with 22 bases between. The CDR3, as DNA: TGTGCCAGCTCACCACTAGTCTCAGGAAGTACCATCCCCTCTGGAAACACCATATATTTT. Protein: CASSPLVSGSTIPSGNTIYF.